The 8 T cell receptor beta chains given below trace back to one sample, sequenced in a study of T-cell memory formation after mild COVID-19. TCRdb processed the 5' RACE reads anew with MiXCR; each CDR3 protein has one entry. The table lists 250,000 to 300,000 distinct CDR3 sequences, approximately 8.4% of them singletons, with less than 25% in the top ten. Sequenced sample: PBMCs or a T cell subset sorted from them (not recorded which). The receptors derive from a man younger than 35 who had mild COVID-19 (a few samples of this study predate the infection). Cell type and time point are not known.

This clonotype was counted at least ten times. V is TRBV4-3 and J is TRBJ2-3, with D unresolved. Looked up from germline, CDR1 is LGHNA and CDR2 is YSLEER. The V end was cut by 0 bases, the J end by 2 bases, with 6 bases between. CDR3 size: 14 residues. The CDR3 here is CASSQDLPTDTQYF. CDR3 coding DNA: TGCGCCAGCAGCCAAGATCTCCCCACAGATACGCAGTATTTT.

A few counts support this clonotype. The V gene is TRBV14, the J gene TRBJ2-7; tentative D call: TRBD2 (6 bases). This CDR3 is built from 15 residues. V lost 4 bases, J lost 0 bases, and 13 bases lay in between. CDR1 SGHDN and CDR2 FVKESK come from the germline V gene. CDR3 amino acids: CASSLSRGFSYEQYF. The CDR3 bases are TGTGCCAGCAGCCTCTCTCGGGGGTTCTCCTACGAGCAGTACTTC.

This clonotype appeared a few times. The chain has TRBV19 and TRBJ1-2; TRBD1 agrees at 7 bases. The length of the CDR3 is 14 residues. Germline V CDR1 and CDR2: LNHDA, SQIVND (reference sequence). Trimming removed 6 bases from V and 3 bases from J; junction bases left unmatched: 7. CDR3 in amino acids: CASRVEGGDYGYTF. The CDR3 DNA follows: TGTGCCAGTAGAGTAGAAGGGGGCGACTATGGCTACACCTTC.

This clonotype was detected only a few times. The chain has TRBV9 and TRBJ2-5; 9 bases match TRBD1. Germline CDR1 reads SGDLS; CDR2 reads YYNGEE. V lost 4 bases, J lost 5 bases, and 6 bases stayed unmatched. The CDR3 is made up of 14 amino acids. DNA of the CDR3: TGTGCCAGCAGCCCCCGGGACAGGGAGGAGACCCAGTACTTC. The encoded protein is CASSPRDREETQYF.

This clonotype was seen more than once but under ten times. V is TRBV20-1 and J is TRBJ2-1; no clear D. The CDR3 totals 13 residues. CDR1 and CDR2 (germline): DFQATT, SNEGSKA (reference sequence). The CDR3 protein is CGPADPSYNEQFF. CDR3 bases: TGCGGACCGGCCGATCCCTCCTACAATGAGCAGTTCTTC.

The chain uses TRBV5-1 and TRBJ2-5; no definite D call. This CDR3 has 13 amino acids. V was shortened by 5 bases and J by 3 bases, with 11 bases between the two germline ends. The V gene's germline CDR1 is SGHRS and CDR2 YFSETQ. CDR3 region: CASRRSSEETQYF. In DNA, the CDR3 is TGCGCCAGCAGACGGTCTTCTGAAGAGACCCAGTACTTC.

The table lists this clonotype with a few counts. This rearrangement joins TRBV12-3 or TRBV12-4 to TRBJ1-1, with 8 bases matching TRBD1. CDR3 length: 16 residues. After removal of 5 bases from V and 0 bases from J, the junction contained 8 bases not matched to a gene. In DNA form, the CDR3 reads TGTGCCAGCAGTACCACCCGGACAGGGATGAACACTGAAGCTTTCTTT. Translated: CASSTTRTGMNTEAFF.

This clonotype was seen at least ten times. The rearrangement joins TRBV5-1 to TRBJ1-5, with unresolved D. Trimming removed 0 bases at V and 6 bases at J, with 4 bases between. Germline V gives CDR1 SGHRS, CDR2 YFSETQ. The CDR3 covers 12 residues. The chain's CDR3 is CASSLDLQPQHF. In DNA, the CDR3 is TGCGCCAGCAGCTTGGACCTTCAGCCCCAGCATTTT.